Below are 30 T cell receptor beta chains sequenced from a single sample in a study of T cells in Graves' hyperthyroidism and ophthalmopathy. Amplification yielded TCR beta CDR3 regions, with RNA transcripts as the source. The HTBI primer set was used in a first-round RT-PCR of the TCR CDR3. Via MiXCR, TCRdb re-called the multiplex PCR reads, giving one row per CDR3 protein. Of about 690,000 distinct CDR3 sequences listed, 15% to 20% are singletons. Sequencing was performed on blood. The source is a man over 45 with Graves' hyperthyroidism.

The chain couples TRBV28 to TRBJ1-3; D remains ambiguous. The germline V gene has CDR1 MDHEN and CDR2 SYDVKM. The CDR3 extends over 15 amino acids. The CDR3 sequence is CAPPHRLFSGNTIYF. In DNA, the CDR3 is TGTGCGCCCCCCCACCGATTGTTCTCTGGAAACACCATATATTTT.

This clonotype was counted at least ten times. The chain links TRBV18 to TRBJ2-1; perhaps TRBD1 as D (6 bases). Deletions cut 3 bases from V and 2 bases from J, with 17 bases between. From germline, CDR1 is KGHSH and CDR2 LQKENI. The CDR3 spans 17 residues. This CDR3 is CASSPNAGTRPYNEQFF. The DNA for the CDR3 is TGTGCCAGCTCACCCAACGCCGGGACAAGGCCCTACAATGAGCAGTTCTTC.

The CDR3 DNA is TGTGCCACCAGTGATCCGAAGACAGGTCGGGATGGCTACACCTTC. It codes for CATSDPKTGRDGYTF. V and J are TRBV24-1 and TRBJ1-2; maybe TRBD1 (6 bases). Trimming removed 3 bases from V and 6 bases from J, with 16 bases in between. The V gene's germline CDR1 is KGHDR and CDR2 SFDVKD. This CDR3 contains 15 residues.

The genes are TRBV6-1 and TRBJ2-3; D may match TRBD1 or TRBD2 (5 bases each). Germline V gene lookup returns CDR1 MNHNS and CDR2 SASEGT. The V gene lost 7 bases and the J gene lost 6 bases, with 17 bases spanning the gap. This CDR3 spans 14 amino acids. The CDR3 here is CASTTGTPQDTQYF. The CDR3 coding sequence is TGTGCCAGCACCACCGGGACCCCTCAGGATACGCAGTATTTT.

Only a few counts were recorded for this clonotype. This chain joins TRBV19 and TRBJ2-1, with 10 bases fitting TRBD1. J lost 10 bases, V lost 4 bases, and 10 bases had no gene match. Germline CDR1 LNHDA, CDR2 SQIVND (reference sequence). The CDR3 runs to 15 residues. Here the CDR3 DNA reads TGTGCCAGTAGTACAGGGACAGGGGTCGTAGGGGAGCAGTTCTTC. Residues: CASSTGTGVVGEQFF.

The V and J genes are TRBV7-9 and TRBJ2-7, with 7 bases identical to TRBD1. The CDR3 runs 17 residues. V was clipped by 5 bases and J by 1 base; unmatched bases: 14. Germline V gene data show CDR1 as SEHNR and CDR2 as FQNEAQ (reference sequence). As DNA, the CDR3 is TGTGCCAGCAGCCAACTCTCAAGAAGGGGGCGATCCTACGAGCAGTACTTC. Amino acid sequence: CASSQLSRRGRSYEQYF.

This clonotype has just a few counts. The rearrangement uses TRBV7-2 and TRBJ1-5, with TRBD1 matching over 9 bases. The germline V gene encodes CDR1 SGHTA and CDR2 FQGNSA. With V trimmed by 1 base and J by 5 bases, 6 bases remained unmatched. CDR3 length: 16 amino acids. The CDR3 spells CASSLEPGQGDQPQHF. The CDR3 DNA reads as TGTGCCAGCAGCTTAGAACCGGGACAGGGCGATCAGCCCCAGCATTTT.

The chain uses TRBV9 and TRBJ2-5, with TRBD2 matching 10 bases. This CDR3 region has 14 residues. Germline V CDR1 and CDR2: SGDLS, YYNGEE. The V and J ends lost 6 bases and 6 bases, in that order; junction bases with no gene match: 8. The CDR3 nucleotides read TGTGCCAGCAACCCTAGCGGGGGCCTACAGACCCAGTACTTC. Translating gives CASNPSGGLQTQYF.

The chain joins TRBV5-1 to TRBJ2-1, with 13 bases fitting TRBD2. Germline V gene lookup returns CDR1 SGHRS and CDR2 YFSETQ. V lost 4 bases to trimming and J lost 7 bases; unmatched junction nucleotides: 8. There are 16 residues in the CDR3. CDR3 loop: CASSRPGLAGFNEQFF. CDR3 DNA sequence: TGCGCCAGCAGCAGACCGGGACTAGCGGGATTTAATGAGCAGTTCTTC.

The CDR3 here is CSVTGTSILETQYF. CDR3 nucleotides: TGCAGTGTTACCGGGACTAGCATTTTGGAGACCCAGTACTTC. This chain links TRBV20-1 with TRBJ2-5; 9 bases align to TRBD2. Germline-derived CDR1 and CDR2 are DFQATT and SNEGSKA (reference sequence). V was clipped by 7 bases and J by 5 bases; unmatched bases: 11. The CDR3 is 14 residues long.

This clonotype was seen ten or more times. The chain uses TRBV6-1 and TRBJ2-7, with a possible D match to TRBD2 (8 bases). V was trimmed by 6 bases and J by 6 bases, leaving 15 bases between them. The CDR3 extends over 13 amino acids. Germline CDR1 is MNHNS and CDR2 is SASEGT. In DNA form, the CDR3 reads TGTGCCAGCAGCACGGGAGGGGGCGGCGAGCAGTACTTC. Its translation is CASSTGGGGEQYF.

V usage is TRBV9 and J usage is TRBJ2-3, with D perhaps TRBD1 (6 bases). Germline CDR1 is SGDLS and CDR2 is YYNGEE. The CDR3 has 15 amino acids. V lost 1 base and J 0 bases, leaving 9 bases between the germline ends. CDR3 nucleotide sequence: TGTGCCAGCAGCGTAACAGGGTTAAGCACAGATACGCAGTATTTT. It is translated as CASSVTGLSTDTQYF.

The rearrangement links TRBV28 to TRBJ2-1; D not resolved. V lost 8 bases and J lost 6, with 14 bases in between. CDR3 length: 13 amino acids. The germline gives CDR1 MDHEN, CDR2 SYDVKM. In DNA form, the CDR3 reads TGTGCCAGCCGCGATGAGCGTTGCAATGAGCAGTTCTTC. Protein product: CASRDERCNEQFF.

Ten or more counts support this clonotype. The rearrangement links TRBV9 to TRBJ1-2; a weak D match, TRBD1 (6 bases). The CDR3 sequence is 14 residues long. V shed 0 bases and J shed 4 bases, with 10 bases lying between them. Germline CDR1 is SGDLS and CDR2 is YYNGEE. The CDR3 protein is CASSVASDSYGYTF. Written as DNA, the CDR3 is TGTGCCAGCAGCGTAGCCTCGGACAGCTATGGCTACACCTTC.

Points on this clonotype: This may come from a read error, since a much larger clone is one base off. The chain employs TRBV7-9 and TRBJ2-4; 11 positions match TRBD1. The CDR3 totals 15 residues. V lost 10 bases, J lost 8 bases, and 13 bases stayed unmatched. Germline V gene lookup returns CDR1 SEHNR and CDR2 FQNEAQ (reference sequence). This chain's CDR3 is CATSKRTGGADIQYF. The CDR3 nucleotides are TGTGCCACCAGTAAGCGGACAGGGGGCGCGGACATTCAGTACTTC.

The sample holds a few counts of this clonotype. CDR3: CASSSSALNTEAFF. DNA for the CDR3: TGTGCCAGCAGCTCAAGTGCCTTGAACACTGAAGCTTTCTTT. The J gene is TRBJ1-1, the V gene TRBV7-2; no clear D. Germline V CDR1 and CDR2: SGHTA, FQGNSA. The germline V and J ends were trimmed by 4 bases and 0 bases, with 9 bases remaining between them. The CDR3 has 14 amino acids. Based on the CDR3 plus reference TRBV7-2 and TRBJ1-1, the full variable domain is GAGVSQSPSNKVTEKGKDVELRCDPISGHTALYWYRQSLGQGLEFLIYFQGNSAPDKSGLPSDRFSAERTGGSVSTLTIQRTQQEDSAVYLCASSSSALNTEAFFGQGTRLTVV.

This clonotype has a count of ten or more. The chain recombines TRBV12-3 or TRBV12-4 with TRBJ2-2; 7 bases are a match to TRBD1. CDR3 length: 16 amino acids. V lost 6 bases and J lost 5; bases outside the gene matches: 12. CDR3 nucleotide sequence: TGTGCCAGCAGCCCGGCCGACAGGGTTTGGACCGGGGAGCTGTTTTTT. This codes for CASSPADRVWTGELFF.

The J gene is TRBJ2-7, the V gene TRBV3-1, with D uncertain. Trimming removed 0 bases from V and 7 bases from J, with 19 bases in between. CDR1 and CDR2 (germline): LGHDT, YNNKEL (reference sequence). The CDR3 sequence is 16 residues long. The CDR3, as DNA: TGTGCCAGCAGCCAAGAATGGCAGGACCCTTCGAGGGAGCAGTACTTC. Protein product: CASSQEWQDPSREQYF.

This chain links TRBV29-1 with TRBJ2-7; 12 bases are shared with TRBD2. Germline V gene sequence: CDR1 SQVTM, CDR2 ANQGSEA. CDR3 size: 13 residues. J lost 4 bases, V lost 6 bases, and 4 bases had no gene match. In DNA form, the CDR3 reads TGCAGCGTCGGACTAGCGGGATCTTACGAGCAGTACTTC. This gives the protein CSVGLAGSYEQYF.

The V and J genes are TRBV5-5 and TRBJ1-5; D not certain. CDR3 length: 15 residues. V gave up 0 bases and J gave up 2 bases, with 9 bases separating them. Per the germline V gene, CDR1 is SGHKS and CDR2 is YYEKEE (reference sequence). The CDR3 nucleotides are TGTGCCAGCAGCTTGGACCGTCAAGGCAATCAGCCCCAGCATTTT. As protein: CASSLDRQGNQPQHF.

The sample holds a few counts of this clonotype. The rearrangement uses TRBV20-1 and TRBJ2-2; tentatively, D is TRBD1 (6 bases). The CDR3 covers 14 residues. Trimming cost V 3 bases and J 0 bases, with 8 bases left between them. Germline CDR1 DFQATT, CDR2 SNEGSKA (reference sequence). CDR3 in amino acids: CSASGTPNTGELFF. The DNA of the CDR3 is TGCAGTGCTAGTGGGACACCGAACACCGGGGAGCTGTTTTTT.

This clonotype occurred a few times. J is TRBJ2-7 and V is TRBV7-9; the match to TRBD2 covers 14 bases. CDR1 is SEHNR and CDR2 is FQNEAQ in the germline V gene (reference sequence). V dropped 4 bases and J dropped 4; count of bases not matched to a gene: 9. The CDR3 has 17 amino acids. The CDR3 nucleotides read TGTGCCAGCAGCTCGGGACTAGCGGGAGAGAGTTGGTACGAGCAGTACTTC. It translates to CASSSGLAGESWYEQYF.

This clonotype has only a few counts. The chain combines TRBV30 with TRBJ2-1, with 12 bases matching TRBD2. J lost 11 bases, V lost 0 bases, and 5 bases had no gene match. This CDR3 region has 14 residues. Germline V gene lookup returns CDR1 GTSNPN and CDR2 SVGIG (reference sequence). Here the CDR3 reads CAWSVRTSGTKQFF. Written as DNA, the CDR3 is TGTGCCTGGAGTGTTCGGACTAGCGGGACGAAGCAGTTCTTC.

A remark on this clonotype: Since a much larger clone is just one base distant, this may be a read error. The rearrangement joins TRBV28 to TRBJ1-1; D call uncertain. CDR1 and CDR2 (germline): MDHEN, SYDVKM. There are 15 residues in the CDR3. The CDR3 DNA reads as TGTGCCAGCAGGTCCCAAGGCAGGTCCAACACTGGAGCTTTCTTT. The encoded protein is CASRSQGRSNTGAFF. Using reference TRBV28 and TRBJ1-1 for the parts outside the CDR3, the full variable domain is DVKVTQSSRYLVKRTGEKVFLECVQDMDHENMFWYRQDPGLGLRLIYFSYDVKMKEKGDIPEGYSVSREKKERFSLILESASTNQTSMYLCASRSQGRSNTGAFFGQGTRLTVV.

A remark on this clonotype: This is likely a read error, given that the CDR3 carries no conserved phenylalanine or tryptophan at its end. J is TRBJ2-1 and V is TRBV6-2 or TRBV6-3; 7 bases agree with TRBD2. The junction had 9 bases not matched to a gene; V was cut back by 6 bases and J by 1 base. This CDR3 region has 16 residues. Germline V gives CDR1 MNHEY, CDR2 SVGEGT. The CDR3 sequence is CASSKPGLESYNEQFL. CDR3 coding DNA: TGTGCCAGCAGCAAACCTGGACTAGAGTCCTACAATGAGCAGTTCCTC.

CDR3 loop: CAWTKGANVLTF. In DNA, the CDR3 is TGTGCCTGGACTAAGGGGGCCAACGTCCTGACTTTC. V and J are TRBV30 and TRBJ2-6; the D is unclear. Germline V gene data show CDR1 as GTSNPN and CDR2 as SVGIG (reference sequence). V was shortened by 4 bases and J by 4 bases, with 5 bases between the two germline ends. The CDR3 is made up of 12 amino acids.

This clonotype was found many times. The chain couples TRBV19 to TRBJ1-2; D is unclear. The CDR3 contains 13 residues. Germline values: CDR1 LNHDA, CDR2 SQIVND (reference sequence). Trimming took 0 bases from V and 9 from J, leaving 11 bases between them. CDR3 bases: TGTGCCAGTAGTATAGAAACAGCCGCCAGCTACACCTTC. This codes for CASSIETAASYTF. Using reference TRBV19 and TRBJ1-2 for the parts outside the CDR3, the full variable domain is DGGITQSPKYLFRKEGQNVTLSCEQNLNHDAMYWYRQDPGQGLRLIYYSQIVNDFQKGDIAEGYSVSREKKESFPLTVTSAQKNPTAFYLCASSIETAASYTFGSGTRLTVV.

This clonotype was observed at least ten times. This chain connects TRBV19 to TRBJ2-1; 14 nucleotides line up with TRBD2. Germline values: CDR1 LNHDA, CDR2 SQIVND (reference sequence). J was trimmed by 2 bases and V by 2 bases; bases with no gene match: 5. The CDR3 is 18 residues long. CDR3 amino acids: CASSISRLAGGPYNEQFF. CDR3 nucleotides: TGTGCCAGTAGTATATCCCGACTAGCGGGAGGGCCCTACAATGAGCAGTTCTTC. The variable domain in full, with the rest retrieved from reference TRBV19 and TRBJ2-1, is DGGITQSPKYLFRKEGQNVTLSCEQNLNHDAMYWYRQDPGQGLRLIYYSQIVNDFQKGDIAEGYSVSREKKESFPLTVTSAQKNPTAFYLCASSISRLAGGPYNEQFFGPGTRLTVL.

The genes are TRBV18 and TRBJ2-5; possible D gene TRBD1, 6 bases. Germline V gives CDR1 KGHSH, CDR2 LQKENI. Trimming removed 6 bases from V and 5 bases from J, with 19 bases in between. The CDR3 runs to 15 residues. The CDR3 sequence is CASSPRGPPRETQYF. The CDR3 DNA is TGTGCCAGCTCCCCCAGGGGTCCCCCAAGGGAGACCCAGTACTTC.

The gene calls are TRBV29-1 and TRBJ1-2; 9 nucleotides match TRBD1. The germline V gene encodes CDR1 SQVTM and CDR2 ANQGSEA. This CDR3 comprises 14 residues. V lost 2 bases and J lost 8; bases outside the gene matches: 9. This CDR3 is CSVEYSGTGYGYTF. Here the CDR3 DNA reads TGCAGCGTTGAATATTCCGGGACAGGGTACGGCTACACCTTC.